This TCR beta chain was captured in a study of control samples from healthy donors and cancer patients. The repertoire was sequenced with immunoSEQ multiplex PCR; TCRdb's copy has only in-frame clones and lacks some. The sample yields roughly 86,000 clones, 90% seen once. The CDR3 covers 13 residues. Between the trimmed V and J ends, which lost 5 bases and 1 base, there was a span of 8 bases. CDR1 SEHNR and CDR2 FQNEAQ come from the germline V gene (reference sequence). The chain carries TRBV7-9 and TRBJ1-1; TRBD1 is a possible D gene (6 bases). The source material was blood. The TCR sequence derives from a young woman in good health. DNA of the CDR3: TGTGCCAGCAGCGCGACAGGGAACACTGAAGCTTTCTTT. Translated: CASSATGNTEAFF.